This TCR beta chain is from a study of PD-1 blockade in classical Hodgkin lymphoma. Study-wide points: As was reported, newly diagnosed patients showed lower baseline TCR diversity than healthy donors did. CD4+ TCR diversity climbed significantly by C4D1, unlike CD8+ TCR diversity. Patients who responded completely had about the same baseline diversity as newly diagnosed patients.

In regard to this clone: Its specificity is not known.

Time point reported: cycle 4 day 1 (C4D1), after 5 to 7 weeks of nivolumab. Each patient's relapse followed autologous stem cell transplantation, and brentuximab vedotin exposure varied. This CDR3 is 12 amino acids long. Germline CDR1 reads LNHDA; CDR2 reads SQIVND (reference sequence). V was clipped by 9 bases and J by 6 bases, with 11 bases between them. The method was immunoSEQ multiplex PCR; TCRdb's version includes in-frame clones alone and lacks a portion of them. Of 13,000 to 15,000 clones listed, 65% to 85% are singletons. The source is a human donor with classical Hodgkin lymphoma. The chain has TRBV19 and TRBJ1-4, with a weak D call TRBD1 (5 bases). The sequencing used peripheral blood mononuclear cells (PBMCs), collected before the fourth cycle of nivolumab. CDR3 bases: TGTGCCAGCCAGGGTGAATATGAAAAACTGTTTTTT. This gives the protein CASQGEYEKLFF.